Below are 21 T cell receptor beta chains sequenced from a single sample in a study of cytomegalovirus exposure and HLA in healthy donors. With 60 Vbeta and 13 Jbeta primers, the PCR was carried out. Sequencing used immunoSEQ multiplex PCR; TCRdb keeps in-frame clones, though not all of them. Of 100,000 to 150,000 clones listed, about 82% are singletons. The source material was PBMCs. The source is a boy between 10 and 17 years old in good health and CMV-seronegative.

The rearrangement uses TRBV27 and TRBJ1-2, with D hard to call. V lost 6 bases and J lost 0, with 11 bases in between. Germline V gives CDR1 MNHEY, CDR2 SMNVEV (reference sequence). This CDR3 is 14 amino acids long. The CDR3 is CASSRWGANYGYTF. In DNA, the CDR3 is TGTGCCAGCAGCCGGTGGGGAGCTAACTATGGCTACACCTTC.

The chain links TRBV6-5 to TRBJ1-6; D not certain. The CDR3 sequence is 14 residues long. Germline V lookup: CDR1 MNHEY, CDR2 SVGAGI. V lost 2 bases and J 13 bases, leaving 15 bases between the germline ends. This CDR3 is CASSYDGSRRPLHF. The DNA of the CDR3 is TGTGCCAGCAGTTACGACGGTTCCCGGAGGCCCCTCCACTTT.

CDR3 protein: CAWSPLSGQPQHF. DNA of the CDR3: TGTGCCTGGAGCCCCTTGAGCGGTCAGCCCCAGCATTTT. This rearrangement joins TRBV30 to TRBJ1-5, with D unresolved. Germline V gene lookup returns CDR1 GTSNPN and CDR2 SVGIG (reference sequence). V was clipped by 3 bases and J by 6 bases, with 12 bases between them. The CDR3 has 13 amino acids.

The V and J genes are TRBV30 and TRBJ1-1, with no clear D. CDR1 and CDR2 from the germline V gene are GTSNPN and SVGIG (reference sequence). This CDR3 has 12 residues. V gave up 1 base and J gave up 3 bases, with 6 bases separating them. The CDR3 here is CAWSGEYTEAFF. CDR3 nucleotides: TGTGCCTGGAGTGGCGAGTACACTGAAGCTTTCTTT.

The V call is TRBV10-3, the J call TRBJ1-3, with D maybe TRBD1 (6 bases). The V gene's germline CDR1 is ENHRY and CDR2 SYGVKD. V was trimmed by 7 bases and J by 0 bases, leaving 13 bases between them. This CDR3 comprises 15 residues. CDR3 loop: CAIMDRDTSGNTIYF. In DNA, the CDR3 is TGTGCCATCATGGACCGGGACACCTCTGGAAACACCATATATTTT.

To note about this clone: This sample also contains other DNA sequences that code for the same CDR3. The rearrangement uses TRBV7-9 and TRBJ1-1; D possibly corresponds to TRBD1 (5 bases). The V and J ends lost 2 bases and 1 base respectively, with 5 bases between them. Germline CDR1 is SEHNR and CDR2 is FQNEAQ (reference sequence). CDR3 size: 13 residues. The CDR3 DNA sequence: TGTGCCAGCAGCTTAACAGGGAACACTGAAGCTTTCTTT. It encodes CASSLTGNTEAFF.

The rearrangement uses TRBV29-1 and TRBJ2-3; D is ambiguous. Looked up from germline, CDR1 is SQVTM and CDR2 is ANQGSEA. The CDR3 is made up of 15 amino acids. V lost 6 bases, J lost 2 bases, and 18 bases lay in between. Written as DNA, the CDR3 is TGCAGCGTAAACCTTCCAGCTGAGGCCACAGATACGCAGTATTTT. This codes for CSVNLPAEATDTQYF.

The chain joins TRBV2 to TRBJ1-1, with D hard to call. The germline V and J ends were trimmed by 7 bases and 5 bases, with 17 bases remaining between them. The germline gives CDR1 SNHLY, CDR2 FYNNEI. This CDR3 is 14 amino acids long. In nucleotides, the CDR3 is TGTGCCAGCACCAAACAGAGGGTTAAAACTGAAGCTTTCTTT. It translates to CASTKQRVKTEAFF.

This clone showed up just a few times. The chain is built from TRBV7-9 and TRBJ1-3, with D perhaps matching TRBD1 (5 bases). V lost 3 bases and J 0 bases, leaving 9 bases between the germline ends. The CDR3 is made up of 15 amino acids. Germline V gives CDR1 SEHNR, CDR2 FQNEAQ (reference sequence). CDR3 sequence: CASSFEQASGNTIYF. CDR3 sequence (DNA): TGTGCCAGCAGCTTTGAACAGGCCTCTGGAAACACCATATATTTT.

This clone was detected only a few times. The V and J genes are TRBV10-3 and TRBJ1-2, with D possibly matching TRBD1 (5 bases). CDR3 length equals 18 residues. Trimming took off 0 bases at V and 0 bases at J, with 17 bases between the two ends. Germline V gene data show CDR1 as ENHRY and CDR2 as SYGVKD. CDR3 coding DNA: TGTGCCATCAGTGAGTCGGGGCAGCAAGGGCCGTCTAACTATGGCTACACCTTC. It encodes CAISESGQQGPSNYGYTF.

The V call is TRBV4-2, the J call TRBJ1-1; 10 positions agree with TRBD1. This CDR3 is built from 15 residues. V lost 4 bases and J lost 6; bases outside the gene matches: 8. Germline V CDR1 and CDR2: LGHNA, YNFKEQ. Written as DNA, the CDR3 is TGTGCCAGCAGCCCGCTGATCGGACAGGGGGCTGAAGCTTTCTTT. Its translation is CASSPLIGQGAEAFF.

The chain carries TRBV4-1 and TRBJ2-7; TRBD1 matches 9 bases. V was pared by 4 bases and J by 6 bases, with 4 bases of the junction left unmatched. CDR1 and CDR2 from the germline V gene are MGHRA and YSYEKL. The CDR3 is 13 residues long. The CDR3 protein is CASSPGQGGEQYF. The CDR3 nucleotides read TGCGCCAGCAGCCCGGGACAGGGAGGCGAGCAGTACTTC.

The chain has TRBV6-1 and TRBJ2-3; a weak D match, TRBD1 (6 bases). Trimming stripped 7 bases from V and 1 base from J, with 15 bases between. The CDR3 sequence is 15 residues long. CDR1 is MNHNS and CDR2 is SASEGT in the germline V gene. In nucleotides, the CDR3 is TGTGCCAGCACCGAAACAGGGTCCGGCACAGATACGCAGTATTTT. Its protein product is CASTETGSGTDTQYF.

Written as DNA, the CDR3 is TGTGCCAGCAGCCCGCGGCAGAGACAGATTTCGATGAACACTGAAGCTTTCTTT. This translates into CASSPRQRQISMNTEAFF. The V and J genes are TRBV5-4 and TRBJ1-1; tentative D call: TRBD1 (5 bases). This CDR3 spans 18 amino acids. CDR1 and CDR2 from the germline V gene are SGHNT and YYREEE (reference sequence). Trimming pared 4 bases from V and 0 bases from J, leaving 22 bases between. Looking up the rest from reference TRBV5-4 and TRBJ1-1 gives the full variable domain: ETGVTQSPTHLIKTRGQQVTLRCSSQSGHNTVSWYQQALGQGPQFIFQYYREEENGRGNFPPRFSGLQFPNYSSELNVNALELDDSALYLCASSPRQRQISMNTEAFFGQGTRLTVV.

The V gene is TRBV6-1, the J gene TRBJ2-7; 9 bases line up with TRBD1. Germline V gene lookup returns CDR1 MNHNS and CDR2 SASEGT. This CDR3 spans 15 amino acids. With 3 bases clipped from V and 4 bases from J, the junction kept 7 bases outside the gene matches. The CDR3 spells CASSDWRDRAYEQYF. The CDR3, as DNA: TGTGCCAGCAGTGATTGGAGGGACAGGGCTTACGAGCAGTACTTC.

This clone came up once. The chain links TRBV9 to TRBJ2-3, with TRBD2 identical over 13 bases. Germline CDR1 SGDLS, CDR2 YYNGEE. Unmatched junction bases numbered 5, after V lost 4 bases and J lost 3 bases. This CDR3 contains 16 residues. The CDR3 protein is CASSSRTSGGTDTQYF. The CDR3 region has the DNA TGTGCCAGCAGCTCTCGGACTAGCGGGGGAACAGATACGCAGTATTTT.

This chain joins TRBV25-1 and TRBJ2-1, with a weak D call TRBD2 (6 bases). V was clipped by 2 bases and J by 9 bases, with 14 bases between them. Germline lookup yields CDR1 MGHDK and CDR2 SYGVNS. CDR3 length: 14 residues. The CDR3 nucleotides read TGTGCCAGCAGTGAAAGCGGGTCGGCCGGTGAGCAGTTCTTC. This translates into CASSESGSAGEQFF. Drawing the rest from reference TRBV25-1 and TRBJ2-1, the complete variable domain is EADIYQTPRYLVIGTGKKITLECSQTMGHDKMYWYQQDPGMELHLIHYSYGVNSTEKGDLSSESTVSRIRTEHFPLTLESARPSHTSQYLCASSESGSAGEQFFGPGTRLTVL.

This clone occurred a few times. V and J are TRBV19 and TRBJ2-1, with TRBD2 matching 11 bases. CDR1 LNHDA and CDR2 SQIVND come from the germline V gene (reference sequence). The CDR3 covers 16 residues. The V and J ends lost 1 base and 7 bases, in that order; junction bases with no gene match: 6. The CDR3 DNA reads as TGTGCCAGTAGTATAGCTCCGGGACTAGCGGCTAATGAGCAGTTCTTC. This translates into CASSIAPGLAANEQFF.

V usage is TRBV5-1 and J usage is TRBJ2-3; 7 nucleotides line up with TRBD2. CDR1 is SGHRS, CDR2 YFSETQ, per germline. The junction had 2 bases not matched to a gene; V was cut back by 0 bases and J by 1 base. The CDR3 spans 15 residues. The CDR3 nucleotides are TGCGCCAGCAGCTTGGGGGCGGGAGGCACAGATACGCAGTATTTT. Translated, it gives CASSLGAGGTDTQYF.

The chain employs TRBV30 and TRBJ1-4, with D uncertain. The germline V and J ends were trimmed by 0 bases and 5 bases, with 7 bases remaining between them. CDR1 GTSNPN and CDR2 SVGIG come from the germline V gene (reference sequence). This CDR3 is built from 13 residues. Written as DNA, the CDR3 is TGTGCCTGGAGTGTGGTACTCAATGAAAAACTGTTTTTT. Translation gives CAWSVVLNEKLFF.

V and J are TRBV7-9 and TRBJ2-7; TRBD2 agrees at 8 bases. The ends lost 2 bases at V and 1 base at J; junction bases unmatched: 4. The CDR3 loop spans 15 amino acids. CDR1 is SEHNR and CDR2 is FQNEAQ in the germline V gene (reference sequence). The CDR3 protein is CASSLTGGRSYEQYF. DNA for the CDR3: TGTGCCAGCAGCTTAACGGGCGGGAGGTCCTACGAGCAGTACTTC. Using reference TRBV7-9 and TRBJ2-7 for the parts outside the CDR3, the full variable domain is DTGVSQNPRHKITKRGQNVTFRCDPISEHNRLYWYRQTLGQGPEFLTYFQNEAQLEKSRLLSDRFSAERPKGSFSTLEIQRTEQGDSAMYLCASSLTGGRSYEQYFGPGTRLTVT.